This paragraph reports one T cell receptor beta chain. Its antigen is unknown. In the ViraFEST assay, antigen-specific CD4+ clonotypes were identified by expansion after peptide-pool stimulation. Following a roughly 9-day culture, CD4+ T cells were purified. Vaccine recipients had no previous SARS-CoV-2 infection; their nucleocapsid antibodies were negative. The sample originates from a study of vaccination effects on CD4 cells after COVID-19. Study conclusions and caveats: Late in the post-vaccination period, infection-induced and vaccine-induced clones underwent marked clonal contraction.

Sequencing was performed with immunoSEQ multiplex PCR; in TCRdb, only in-frame clones are kept and a portion is missing. Of 50,000 to 60,000 clones in the sample, under 75% were seen once. Trimming removed 4 bases at V and 3 bases at J, with 11 bases between. The CDR3 extends over 14 amino acids. The germline V gene encodes CDR1 KGHDR and CDR2 SFDVKD. This receptor was taken from a human donor who received a COVID-19 vaccine. Source: CD4+ T cells from PBMCs cultured with SARS-CoV-2 spike peptides, taken before COVID-19 vaccination. J is TRBJ1-2 and V is TRBV24-1; D is unresolved. CDR3 protein: CATSEKGQDYGYTF. DNA for the CDR3: TGTGCCACCAGTGAAAAAGGCCAGGACTATGGCTACACCTTC.